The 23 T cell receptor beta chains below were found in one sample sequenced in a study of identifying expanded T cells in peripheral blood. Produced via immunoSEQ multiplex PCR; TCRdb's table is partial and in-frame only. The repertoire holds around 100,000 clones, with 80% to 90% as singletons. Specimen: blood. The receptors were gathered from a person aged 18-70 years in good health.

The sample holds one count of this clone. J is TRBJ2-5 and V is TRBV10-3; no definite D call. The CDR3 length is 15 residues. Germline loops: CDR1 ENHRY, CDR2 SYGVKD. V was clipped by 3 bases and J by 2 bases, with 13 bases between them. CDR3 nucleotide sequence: TGTGCCATCAGTGACCACAGCCTCAGGCAAGAGACCCAGTACTTC. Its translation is CAISDHSLRQETQYF.

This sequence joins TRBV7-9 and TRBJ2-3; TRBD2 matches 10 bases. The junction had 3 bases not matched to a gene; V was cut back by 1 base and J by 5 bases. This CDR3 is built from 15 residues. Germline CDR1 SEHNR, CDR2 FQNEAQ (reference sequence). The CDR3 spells CASSLVLAGEDTQYF. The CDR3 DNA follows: TGTGCCAGCAGCTTAGTTCTAGCGGGAGAAGATACGCAGTATTTT.

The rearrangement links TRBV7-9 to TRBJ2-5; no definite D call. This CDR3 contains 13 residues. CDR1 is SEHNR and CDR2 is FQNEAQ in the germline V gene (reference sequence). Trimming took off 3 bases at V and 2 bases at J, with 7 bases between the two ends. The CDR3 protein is CASSFGPQETQYF. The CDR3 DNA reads TGTGCCAGCAGCTTTGGGCCTCAAGAGACCCAGTACTTC.

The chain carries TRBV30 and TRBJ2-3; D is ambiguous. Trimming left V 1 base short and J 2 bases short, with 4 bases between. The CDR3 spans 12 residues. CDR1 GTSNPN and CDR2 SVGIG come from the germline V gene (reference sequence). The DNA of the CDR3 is TGTGCCTGGAGTGGGGTCACAGATACGCAGTATTTT. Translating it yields CAWSGVTDTQYF.

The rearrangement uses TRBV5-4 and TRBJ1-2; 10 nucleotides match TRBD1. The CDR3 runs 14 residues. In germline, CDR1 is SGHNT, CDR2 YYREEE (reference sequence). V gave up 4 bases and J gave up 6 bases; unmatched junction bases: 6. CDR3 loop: CASSPGQGIHGYTF. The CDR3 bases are TGTGCCAGCAGCCCGGGACAGGGGATCCATGGCTACACCTTC.

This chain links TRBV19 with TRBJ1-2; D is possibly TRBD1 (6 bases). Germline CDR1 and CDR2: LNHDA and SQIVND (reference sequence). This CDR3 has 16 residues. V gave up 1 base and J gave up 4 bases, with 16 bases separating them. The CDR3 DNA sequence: TGTGCCAGTAGTATAGGGAGAGGGGGGCGAGGCTATGGCTACACCTTC. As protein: CASSIGRGGRGYGYTF.

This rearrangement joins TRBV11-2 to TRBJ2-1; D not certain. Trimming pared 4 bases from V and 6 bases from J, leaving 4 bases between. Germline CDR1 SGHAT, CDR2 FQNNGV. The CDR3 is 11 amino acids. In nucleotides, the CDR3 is TGTGCCAGCAGCTCTATCAATGAGCAGTTCTTC. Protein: CASSSINEQFF.

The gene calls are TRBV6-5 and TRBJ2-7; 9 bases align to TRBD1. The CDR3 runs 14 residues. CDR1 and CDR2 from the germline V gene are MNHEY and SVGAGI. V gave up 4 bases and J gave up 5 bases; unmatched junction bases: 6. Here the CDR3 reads CASSLTGGKHEQYF. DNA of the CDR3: TGTGCCAGCAGTTTAACAGGGGGCAAGCACGAGCAGTACTTC.

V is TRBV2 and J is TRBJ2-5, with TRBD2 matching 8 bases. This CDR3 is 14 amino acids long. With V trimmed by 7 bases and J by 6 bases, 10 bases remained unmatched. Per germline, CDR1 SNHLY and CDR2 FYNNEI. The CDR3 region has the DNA TGTGCCAGCAATGTCATGACTAGCGTCCAGACCCAGTACTTC. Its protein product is CASNVMTSVQTQYF.

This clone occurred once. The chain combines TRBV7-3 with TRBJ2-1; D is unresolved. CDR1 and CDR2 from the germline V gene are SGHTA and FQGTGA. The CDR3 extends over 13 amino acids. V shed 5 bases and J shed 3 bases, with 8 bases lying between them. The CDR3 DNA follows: TGTGCCAGCAGCCCGCAGAACTACAATGAGCAGTTCTTC. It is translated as CASSPQNYNEQFF.

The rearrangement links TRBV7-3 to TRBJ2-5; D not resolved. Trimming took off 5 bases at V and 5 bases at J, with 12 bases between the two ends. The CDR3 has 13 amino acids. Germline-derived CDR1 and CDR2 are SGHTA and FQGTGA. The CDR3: CASSAFIGETQYF. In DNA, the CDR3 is TGTGCCAGCAGCGCCTTTATTGGGGAGACCCAGTACTTC.

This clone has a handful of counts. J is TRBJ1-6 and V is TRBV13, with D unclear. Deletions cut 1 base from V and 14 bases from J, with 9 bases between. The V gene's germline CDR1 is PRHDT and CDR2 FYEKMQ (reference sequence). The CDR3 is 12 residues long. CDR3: CASSLESGSLHF. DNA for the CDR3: TGTGCCAGCAGCTTAGAATCTGGGTCCCTCCACTTT.

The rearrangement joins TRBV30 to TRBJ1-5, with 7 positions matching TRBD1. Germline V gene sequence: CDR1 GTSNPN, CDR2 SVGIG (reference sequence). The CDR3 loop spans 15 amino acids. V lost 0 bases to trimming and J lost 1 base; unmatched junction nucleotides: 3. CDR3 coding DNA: TGTGCCTGGAGTGTAAAGGGGGCCAGCAATCAGCCCCAGCATTTT. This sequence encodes CAWSVKGASNQPQHF.

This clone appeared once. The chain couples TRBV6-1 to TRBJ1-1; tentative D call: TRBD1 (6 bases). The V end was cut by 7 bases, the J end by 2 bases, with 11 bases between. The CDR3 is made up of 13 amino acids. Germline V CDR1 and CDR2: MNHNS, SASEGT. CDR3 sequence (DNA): TGTGCCAGCACTAGGACAGAAAACACTGAAGCTTTCTTT. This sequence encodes CASTRTENTEAFF.

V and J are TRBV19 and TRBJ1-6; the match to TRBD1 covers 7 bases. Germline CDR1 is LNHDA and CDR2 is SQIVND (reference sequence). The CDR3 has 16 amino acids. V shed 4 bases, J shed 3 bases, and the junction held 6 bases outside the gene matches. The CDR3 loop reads CASSKGQVIYNSPLHF. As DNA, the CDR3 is TGTGCCAGTAGTAAAGGACAGGTTATCTATAATTCACCCCTCCACTTT.

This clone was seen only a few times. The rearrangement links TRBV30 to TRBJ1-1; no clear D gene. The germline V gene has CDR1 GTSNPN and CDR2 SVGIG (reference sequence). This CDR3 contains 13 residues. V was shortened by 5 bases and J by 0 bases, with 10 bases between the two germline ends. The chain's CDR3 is CAWGRFMNTEAFF. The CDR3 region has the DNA TGTGCCTGGGGACGCTTCATGAACACTGAAGCTTTCTTT.

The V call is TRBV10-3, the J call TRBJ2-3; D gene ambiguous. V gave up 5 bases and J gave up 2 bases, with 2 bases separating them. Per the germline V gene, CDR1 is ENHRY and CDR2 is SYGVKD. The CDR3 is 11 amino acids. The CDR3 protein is CAISNTDTQYF. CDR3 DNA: TGTGCCATCAGTAACACAGATACGCAGTATTTT.

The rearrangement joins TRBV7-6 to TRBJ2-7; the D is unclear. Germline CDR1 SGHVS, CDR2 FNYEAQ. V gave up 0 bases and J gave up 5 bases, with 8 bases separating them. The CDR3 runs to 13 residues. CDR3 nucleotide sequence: TGTGCCAGCAGCTTAGCCCGCCACGACGAGCAGTACTTC. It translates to CASSLARHDEQYF.

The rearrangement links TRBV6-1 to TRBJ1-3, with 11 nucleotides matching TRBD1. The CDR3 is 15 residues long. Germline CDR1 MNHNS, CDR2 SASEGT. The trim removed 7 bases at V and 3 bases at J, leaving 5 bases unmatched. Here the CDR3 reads CASTAGTGGGNTIYF. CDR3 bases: TGTGCCAGCACCGCCGGGACAGGGGGTGGAAACACCATATATTTT.

CDR3 in amino acids: CASSNTHRGSTEAFF. The DNA for the CDR3 is TGTGCCAGCAGTAATACTCACAGGGGATCCACTGAAGCTTTCTTT. This chain uses TRBV27 with TRBJ1-1, with 7 bases identical to TRBD1. Germline CDR1 is MNHEY and CDR2 is SMNVEV (reference sequence). This CDR3 spans 15 amino acids. V shed 5 bases and J 4 bases; nucleotides not matched to a gene: 10.

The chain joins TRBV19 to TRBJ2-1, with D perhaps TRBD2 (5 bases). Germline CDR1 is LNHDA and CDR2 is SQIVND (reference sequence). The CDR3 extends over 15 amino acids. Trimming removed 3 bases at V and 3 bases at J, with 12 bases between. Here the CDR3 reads CASSIEGAVYNEQFF. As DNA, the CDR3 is TGTGCCAGTAGTATCGAGGGCGCGGTCTACAATGAGCAGTTCTTC.

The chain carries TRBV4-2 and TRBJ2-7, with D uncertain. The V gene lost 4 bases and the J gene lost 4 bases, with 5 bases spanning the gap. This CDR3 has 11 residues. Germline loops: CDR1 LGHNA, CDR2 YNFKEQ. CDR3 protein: CASSRQYEQYF. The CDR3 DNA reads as TGTGCCAGCAGCCGCCAGTACGAGCAGTACTTC.

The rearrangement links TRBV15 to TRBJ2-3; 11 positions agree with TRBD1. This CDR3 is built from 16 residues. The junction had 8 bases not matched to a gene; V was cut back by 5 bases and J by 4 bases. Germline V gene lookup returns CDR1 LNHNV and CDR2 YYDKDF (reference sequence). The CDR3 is CATSLGQGAPSDTQYF. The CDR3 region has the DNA TGTGCCACCAGCCTTGGACAGGGGGCCCCCTCAGATACGCAGTATTTT. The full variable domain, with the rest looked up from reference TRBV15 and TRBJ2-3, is DAMVIQNPRYQVTQFGKPVTLSCSQTLNHNVMYWYQQKSSQAPKLLFHYYDKDFNNEADTPDNFQSRRPNTSFCFLDIRSPGLGDTAMYLCATSLGQGAPSDTQYFGPGTRLTVL.